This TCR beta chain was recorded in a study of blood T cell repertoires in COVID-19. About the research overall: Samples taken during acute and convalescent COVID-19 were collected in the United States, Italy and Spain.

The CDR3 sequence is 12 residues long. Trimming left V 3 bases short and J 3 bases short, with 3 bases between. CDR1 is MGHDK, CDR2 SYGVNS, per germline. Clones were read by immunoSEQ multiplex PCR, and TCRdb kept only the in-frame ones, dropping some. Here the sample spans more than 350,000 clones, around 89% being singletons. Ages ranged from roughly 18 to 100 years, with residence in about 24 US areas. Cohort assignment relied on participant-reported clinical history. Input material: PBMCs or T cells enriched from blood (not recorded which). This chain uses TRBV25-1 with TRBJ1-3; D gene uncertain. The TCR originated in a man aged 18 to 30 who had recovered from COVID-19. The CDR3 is CASSDRGNTIYF. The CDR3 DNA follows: TGTGCCAGCAGTGATCGTGGAAACACCATATATTTT. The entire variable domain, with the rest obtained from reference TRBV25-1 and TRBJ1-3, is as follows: EADIYQTPRYLVIGTGKKITLECSQTMGHDKMYWYQQDPGMELHLIHYSYGVNSTEKGDLSSESTVSRIRTEHFPLTLESARPSHTSQYLCASSDRGNTIYFGEGSWLTVV.